The sequence of this T cell receptor (beta chain) was determined in a study of blood T cell repertoires in COVID-19. The CDR3 totals 15 residues. Germline V gives CDR1 SGHRS, CDR2 YFSETQ. Trimming pared 1 base from V and 0 bases from J, leaving 7 bases between. Produced via immunoSEQ multiplex PCR; TCRdb's table is partial and in-frame only. The sample comprises around 130,000 clones, 84% of which are singletons, and approximately 2.4% rests with the top ten. Participant-reported clinical history was the basis for cohort assignment. The sequenced material came from PBMCs or T cells enriched from blood (not recorded which). The TCR sequence derives from a man in his forties or fifties with acute COVID-19. The chain links TRBV5-1 to TRBJ1-4; D gene uncertain. The CDR3 nucleotides are TGCGCCAGCAGCTTGTTCCATGCAACTAATGAAAAACTGTTTTTT. Translating gives CASSLFHATNEKLFF.